Below are 20 T cell receptor beta chains sequenced from a single sample in a study of T cell clonotyping in hematopoietic cell transplantation (dated by TCRdb to the early 2020s). The sample's time point, from its label and the paper: recipient sample about 28 days before transplant, after cytoreduction. The method behind the library was the immunoSEQ multiplex PCR assay. In TCRdb, the immuneACCESS table is reduced to in-frame sequences with V and J assigned. These tables do not hold every clone; where another copy was compared, an unresolved V gene accounts for under half, and the others remain unexplained. The sample table holds thousands of clones, of which 88% were seen once. 3.5% to 4% of the sample is taken by the ten largest. Sequencing used peripheral blood mononuclear cells, obtained before stem cell transplant. Receptor source: a man aged 25 to 45 with acute myeloid leukemia. Some clones in this sample may be carry-over from other donors' samples.

The rearrangement joins TRBV5-4 to TRBJ1-2; D might be TRBD1 (5 bases). Germline CDR1 SGHNT, CDR2 YYREEE (reference sequence). The V end was cut by 3 bases, the J end by 6 bases, with 15 bases between. This CDR3 is 14 amino acids long. The CDR3 region has the DNA TGTGCCAGCAGCTCGAACCGGGACGGCAATGGCTACACCTTC. This translates into CASSSNRDGNGYTF.

This clone occurred once. The chain recombines TRBV29-1 with TRBJ1-2; weak D call: TRBD1 (6 bases). Per germline, CDR1 SQVTM and CDR2 ANQGSEA. Trimming cost V 7 bases and J 4 bases, with 13 bases left between them. There are 12 residues in the CDR3. In DNA form, the CDR3 reads TGCAGCGCCTGGGGGCTAGGCTATGGCTACACCTTC. This codes for CSAWGLGYGYTF.

The rearrangement joins TRBV7-6 to TRBJ2-5; 9 bases match TRBD2. In germline, CDR1 is SGHVS, CDR2 FNYEAQ. The CDR3 is 15 amino acids. V lost 5 bases to trimming and J lost 4 bases; unmatched junction nucleotides: 8. The CDR3 reads CASSRSGSKRETQYF. The CDR3 bases are TGTGCCAGCAGCCGTAGCGGGAGTAAAAGAGAGACCCAGTACTTC.

This clone was detected only a few times. The chain has TRBV4-1 and TRBJ2-5; 10 bases map to TRBD2. Trimming at V came to 0 bases and at J to 3 bases, leaving 4 bases not matched to a gene. This CDR3 has 16 residues. Germline V gene lookup returns CDR1 MGHRA and CDR2 YSYEKL. The CDR3 bases are TGCGCCAGCAGCCAAGAGGGTCTAGCGGGGGAAGAGACCCAGTACTTC. Translation: CASSQEGLAGEETQYF.

The sample holds a few counts of this clone. The chain joins TRBV28 to TRBJ2-7; 10 bases align to TRBD2. Germline V gives CDR1 MDHEN, CDR2 SYDVKM. With V trimmed by 7 bases and J by 6 bases, 9 bases remained unmatched. The CDR3 contains 14 residues. This CDR3 is CASTPSGRIGEQYF. The DNA of the CDR3 is TGTGCCAGCACCCCTAGCGGGAGAATCGGCGAGCAGTACTTC.

This clone was detected only a few times. V is TRBV27 and J is TRBJ2-7; D is tentatively TRBD1 or TRBD2 (5 bases each). CDR1 is MNHEY and CDR2 is SMNVEV in the germline V gene (reference sequence). The CDR3 consists of 14 residues. The V end lost 2 bases, the J end lost 3 bases, and 11 bases lay between the germline ends. The CDR3 loop reads CASSLGTEGYEQYF. CDR3 in DNA: TGTGCCAGCAGTTTAGGGACGGAAGGCTACGAGCAGTACTTC.

The chain joins TRBV2 to TRBJ2-1, with D possibly being TRBD2 (6 bases). Germline lookup yields CDR1 SNHLY and CDR2 FYNNEI. The CDR3 runs to 13 residues. Trimming shortened V by 5 bases and J by 4 bases, and 9 bases separated the two germline ends. CDR3 amino acids: CASSLGLYNEQFF. The DNA for the CDR3 is TGTGCCAGCAGTTTGGGACTTTACAATGAGCAGTTCTTC.

This clone has a handful of counts. The V and J genes are TRBV9 and TRBJ1-5, with 7 bases fitting TRBD1. The germline V gene has CDR1 SGDLS and CDR2 YYNGEE. The CDR3 has 16 amino acids. V shed 3 bases, J shed 2 bases, and the junction held 8 bases outside the gene matches. The CDR3 is CASSAGGDSRNQPQHF. The CDR3 DNA is TGTGCCAGCAGCGCCGGCGGGGACAGCCGCAATCAGCCCCAGCATTTT.

This rearrangement joins TRBV6-5 to TRBJ2-7, with unresolved D. The V and J ends lost 1 base and 0 bases respectively, with 7 bases between them. The CDR3 covers 14 residues. CDR1 and CDR2 (germline): MNHEY, SVGAGI. The CDR3 DNA reads as TGTGCCAGCAGTTACTTTGACAACTCCTACGAGCAGTACTTC. It encodes CASSYFDNSYEQYF.

V gene TRBV19 combines with J gene TRBJ1-5; D unclear. Germline assignment: CDR1 LNHDA and CDR2 SQIVND (reference sequence). Trimming shortened V by 5 bases and J by 0 bases, and 8 bases separated the two germline ends. The length of the CDR3 is 14 residues. The CDR3 loop reads CASSSGFSNQPQHF. The DNA for the CDR3 is TGTGCCAGTAGTTCTGGATTTAGCAATCAGCCCCAGCATTTT.

The rearrangement uses TRBV7-3 and TRBJ2-2; a possible D gene is TRBD2 (5 bases). CDR3 length: 16 residues. V was pared by 2 bases and J by 1 base, with 11 bases between. Germline V gives CDR1 SGHTA, CDR2 FQGTGA. The CDR3 nucleotides read TGTGCCAGCAGCTTAGGGTCTGCGGGGAACACCGGGGAGCTGTTTTTT. It is translated as CASSLGSAGNTGELFF.

The rearrangement links TRBV7-2 to TRBJ2-5; D might be TRBD1 (5 bases). The end of the DNA is better explained by TRBJ2-7, so the J call may be wrong. The germline V gene has CDR1 SGHTA and CDR2 FQGNSA. The CDR3 spans 15 residues. The CDR3 coding sequence is TGTGCCAGCAGCCCGGCGCGACAGCTCTCCTACGAGCAGTACTTC. It yields the protein CASSPARQLSYEQYF.

The V gene is TRBV9, the J gene TRBJ1-2; 7 nucleotides match TRBD1. Germline CDR1 reads SGDLS; CDR2 reads YYNGEE. The CDR3 loop spans 20 amino acids. Trimming at V came to 0 bases and at J to 8 bases, leaving 25 bases not matched to a gene. The CDR3 is CASSVEAADVLTGIYEGYTF. CDR3 nucleotides: TGTGCCAGCAGCGTAGAGGCCGCAGACGTTTTGACAGGGATCTATGAGGGCTACACCTTC.

This clone was found a few times. The chain links TRBV10-3 to TRBJ2-7; 9 bases line up with TRBD1. The V gene's germline CDR1 is ENHRY and CDR2 SYGVKD. Trimming took 2 bases from V and 7 from J; bases not matched to a gene: 6. This CDR3 comprises 14 residues. The CDR3 DNA reads as TGTGCCATCAGTGAGGAGGGACAGGGCGATGAGCAGTACTTC. It codes for CAISEEGQGDEQYF.

This chain's CDR3 is CASSPPGTFYEQYF. In DNA, the CDR3 is TGTGCCAGCAGCCCACCCGGGACATTCTACGAGCAGTACTTC. V and J are TRBV7-2 and TRBJ2-7; D is possibly TRBD1 (6 bases). With 5 bases removed from V and 3 bases from J, the gap between germline ends came to 14 bases. This CDR3 is 14 amino acids long. Germline V gene sequence: CDR1 SGHTA, CDR2 FQGNSA.

V and J are TRBV11-2 and TRBJ2-1, with 8 bases that match TRBD2. CDR3 length: 16 residues. The germline V gene has CDR1 SGHAT and CDR2 FQNNGV. The J segment lost 9 bases and the V segment lost 5 bases, leaving 15 bases of the junction unmatched. The CDR3 nucleotides read TGTGCCAGCAGCCGGGGGGGGACTTGGGGCTTCGGTGAGCAGTTCTTC. Translating gives CASSRGGTWGFGEQFF.

This chain connects TRBV28 to TRBJ1-2, with 7 bases fitting TRBD1. Germline lookup yields CDR1 MDHEN and CDR2 SYDVKM. The CDR3 extends over 13 amino acids. The trim removed 4 bases at V and 4 bases at J, leaving 3 bases unmatched. The CDR3 region has the DNA TGTGCCAGCAGTTCGGGACAGACCTATGGCTACACCTTC. This gives the protein CASSSGQTYGYTF.

The CDR3: CASSLSGGAYEQYF. CDR3 sequence (DNA): TGTGCCAGCAGCCTGTCGGGGGGGGCCTACGAGCAGTACTTC. The rearrangement links TRBV7-2 to TRBJ2-7; 8 bases are shared with TRBD2. CDR1 SGHTA and CDR2 FQGNSA come from the germline V gene. The CDR3 spans 14 residues. V lost 5 bases and J lost 2; bases outside the gene matches: 5.

This chain joins TRBV4-1 and TRBJ2-3; possible D gene TRBD1, 5 bases. The germline CDR1 and CDR2 sequences are MGHRA and YSYEKL. The CDR3 covers 15 residues. Trimming shortened V by 0 bases and J by 3 bases, and 10 bases separated the two germline ends. The CDR3 sequence is CASSQDRVGTDTQYF. CDR3 nucleotides: TGCGCCAGCAGCCAAGACAGGGTAGGGACAGATACGCAGTATTTT.

The CDR3 region is CASRIRPGLAGPYNEQFF. For the CDR3, the DNA is TGTGCCAGCAGAATCCGTCCGGGACTAGCGGGACCCTACAATGAGCAGTTCTTC. The chain has TRBV27 and TRBJ2-1, with 13 bases aligning to TRBD2. V was clipped by 6 bases and J by 2 bases; unmatched bases: 10. The CDR3 totals 18 residues. Germline CDR1 is MNHEY and CDR2 is SMNVEV (reference sequence).